This T cell receptor (beta chain) was captured by sequencing in a study of Ad26.COV2.S vaccination and SARS-CoV-2 variants. In the case of this clone: Its antigen is unknown.

Study-level findings and limits: Vaccinees showed greater spike-specific TCR breadth than placebo recipients.

Data came from immunoSEQ multiplex PCR; TCRdb stores just in-frame clones and leaves some out. Found here are more than 250,000 clones, 87% of them singletons; the top ten hold over 2.5%. Treatment denoted: some 20 received Ad26.COV2.S at low or high dose, single or two shots; several received placebo; per-sample allocation not given. Day 63 after the first injection of vaccine or placebo was the sampling time. The source of this sequence is a person between 18 and 65 years old who received the Ad26.COV2.S COVID-19 vaccine or a placebo. The sample was peripheral blood, taken in a trial of Ad26.COV2.S vaccine versus placebo.

Here the CDR3 DNA reads TGTGCCAGTAGTATGAAGGACCGCTGGGAGGCTTTCTTT. It specifies CASSMKDRWEAFF. The V gene is TRBV19, the J gene TRBJ1-1; no clear D. The CDR3 has 13 residues. Trimming cost V 3 bases and J 11 bases, with 16 bases left between them. Germline CDR1 LNHDA, CDR2 SQIVND (reference sequence).